Following are 32 T cell receptor beta chains from one sample sequenced in a study of cytomegalovirus exposure and HLA in healthy donors. TCRdb's copy holds only in-frame clones and misses some; the assay was immunoSEQ multiplex PCR. The table records 85,000 to 95,000 clones, approximately 96% of them present only once. The sample taken for sequencing was PBMCs. Receptors originate from a man younger than 35 in good health and CMV-seronegative.

The rearrangement uses TRBV30 and TRBJ1-5; D ambiguous. Germline CDR1 and CDR2: GTSNPN and SVGIG (reference sequence). Between the trimmed V and J ends, which lost 2 bases and 2 bases, there was a span of 10 bases. The CDR3 spans 14 residues. This chain's CDR3 is CAWSRQVGNQPQHF. In DNA form, the CDR3 reads TGTGCCTGGAGTAGGCAGGTCGGCAATCAGCCCCAGCATTTT.

The genes are TRBV5-8 and TRBJ2-3; 10 bases map to TRBD2. The CDR3 loop spans 15 amino acids. From germline, CDR1 is SGHTS and CDR2 YDEGEE. J was trimmed by 2 bases and V by 4 bases; bases with no gene match: 4. Written as DNA, the CDR3 is TGTGCCAGCAGCCCAGGACTAGCGGCCACAGATACGCAGTATTTT. As protein: CASSPGLAATDTQYF.

V usage is TRBV28 and J usage is TRBJ1-1; 9 bases fit TRBD1. Germline V gene data show CDR1 as MDHEN and CDR2 as SYDVKM. V was clipped by 5 bases and J by 1 base; unmatched bases: 5. This CDR3 region has 15 residues. This chain's CDR3 is CASSQTDRGNTEAFF. Here the CDR3 DNA reads TGTGCCAGCAGTCAAACGGACAGGGGGAACACTGAAGCTTTCTTT.

The chain uses TRBV5-1 and TRBJ2-5; TRBD2 agrees at 7 bases. The V gene end was trimmed by 6 bases and the J gene end by 4 bases; junction bases not matched to a gene: 9. Germline lookup yields CDR1 SGHRS and CDR2 YFSETQ. CDR3 size: 14 residues. CDR3 DNA sequence: TGCGCCAGCACCTTAGCGCCGGGGGGAGAGACCCAGTACTTC. Its translation: CASTLAPGGETQYF.

This CDR3 reads CASSYSNGLYTGELFF. CDR3 nucleotides: TGTGCCAGCAGTTACTCGAATGGACTCTACACCGGGGAGCTGTTTTTT. The chain couples TRBV6-5 to TRBJ2-2, with D maybe TRBD2 (5 bases). This CDR3 is 16 amino acids long. Germline CDR1 reads MNHEY; CDR2 reads SVGAGI. V was cut by 0 bases and J by 3 bases, with 11 bases left in between.

The chain joins TRBV13 to TRBJ2-2; TRBD1 is a possible D gene (6 bases). The germline V and J ends were trimmed by 0 bases and 4 bases, with 9 bases remaining between them. The CDR3 is 15 residues long. In germline, CDR1 is PRHDT, CDR2 FYEKMQ (reference sequence). Here the CDR3 DNA reads TGTGCCAGCAGCTTAGGCCAGGGGAGCACCGGGGAGCTGTTTTTT. Protein: CASSLGQGSTGELFF. Together with reference TRBV13 and TRBJ2-2, the CDR3 gives the full variable domain: AAGVIQSPRHLIKEKRETATLKCYPIPRHDTVYWYQQGPGQDPQFLISFYEKMQSDKGSIPDRFSAQQFSDYHSELNMSSLELGDSALYFCASSLGQGSTGELFFGEGSRLTVL.

This clone came up once. The chain's CDR3 is CASSVGSRGRETQYF. The DNA of the CDR3 is TGTGCCAGCAGCGTAGGTAGCAGGGGGCGGGAGACCCAGTACTTC. This chain connects TRBV9 to TRBJ2-5; TRBD1 agrees at 8 bases. J was trimmed by 5 bases and V by 0 bases; bases with no gene match: 6. CDR1 is SGDLS and CDR2 is YYNGEE in the germline V gene. The CDR3 has 15 amino acids.

The V gene is TRBV18, the J gene TRBJ1-5; D unresolved. Looked up from germline, CDR1 is KGHSH and CDR2 is LQKENI. V dropped 2 bases and J dropped 0 bases, with 8 bases sitting between them. The CDR3 has 15 residues. CDR3 sequence reads: CASSPLSNSNQPQHF. CDR3 nucleotides: TGTGCCAGCTCACCATTGTCCAATAGCAATCAGCCCCAGCATTTT. Full variable domain (outside the CDR3, taken from reference TRBV18 and TRBJ1-5): NAGVMQNPRHLVRRRGQEARLRCSPMKGHSHVYWYRQLPEEGLKFMVYLQKENIIDESGMPKERFSAEFPKEGPSILRIQQVVRGDSAAYFCASSPLSNSNQPQHFGDGTRLSIL.

The chain is built from TRBV7-6 and TRBJ2-7; D perhaps matches TRBD2 (5 bases). The CDR3 has 14 amino acids. Germline V gives CDR1 SGHVS, CDR2 FNYEAQ. Trimming cost V 1 base and J 6 bases, with 13 bases left between them. CDR3 amino acids: CASSLEGVNREQYF. CDR3 nucleotides: TGTGCCAGCAGCTTAGAGGGAGTAAACCGCGAGCAGTACTTC.

The J gene is TRBJ2-7, the V gene TRBV28; the D gene is possibly TRBD1 (6 bases). Germline values: CDR1 MDHEN, CDR2 SYDVKM. Trimming took off 5 bases at V and 6 bases at J, with 23 bases between the two ends. The CDR3 has 16 residues. CDR3 sequence: CASSPTLGAGPTEQYF. CDR3 coding DNA: TGTGCCAGCAGTCCAACGCTGGGGGCAGGCCCGACCGAGCAGTACTTC.

This chain uses TRBV15 with TRBJ2-7; D is possibly TRBD2 (5 bases). The CDR3 is 15 residues long. The V end was cut by 3 bases, the J end by 5 bases, with 17 bases between. The V gene's germline CDR1 is LNHNV and CDR2 YYDKDF (reference sequence). CDR3 coding DNA: TGTGCCACCAGCAGTACTGGGCTAGCCGTCCACGAGCAGTACTTC. It specifies CATSSTGLAVHEQYF.

The rearrangement joins TRBV6-5 to TRBJ1-3, with D uncertain. Trimming shortened V by 6 bases and J by 4 bases, and 16 bases separated the two germline ends. The CDR3 totals 15 residues. Per germline, CDR1 MNHEY and CDR2 SVGAGI. The chain's CDR3 is CASSRGSREGNTIYF. In DNA form, the CDR3 reads TGTGCCAGCAGCCGAGGTTCCCGGGAGGGAAACACCATATATTTT.

The chain combines TRBV19 with TRBJ1-2, with 10 bases fitting TRBD1. CDR1 and CDR2 (germline): LNHDA, SQIVND (reference sequence). J gave up 4 bases and V 2 bases, and 4 bases lay outside the gene matches. The CDR3 runs 15 residues. CDR3 DNA: TGTGCCAGTAGTATACGACAGGGGGCTGGCTATGGCTACACCTTC. It translates to CASSIRQGAGYGYTF.

In nucleotides, the CDR3 is TGTGCCAGCAGCCCCGGGACAGAGAACACTGAAGCTTTCTTT. It encodes CASSPGTENTEAFF. The V gene is TRBV28, the J gene TRBJ1-1; 7 nucleotides match TRBD1. Germline V gene lookup returns CDR1 MDHEN and CDR2 SYDVKM. The CDR3 has 14 amino acids. V lost 6 bases, J lost 1 base, and 5 bases stayed unmatched.

V usage is TRBV4-3 and J usage is TRBJ2-1; 10 nucleotides line up with TRBD2. Germline assignment: CDR1 LGHNA and CDR2 YSLEER. The CDR3 sequence is 18 residues long. The V and J ends lost 0 bases and 8 bases, in that order; junction bases with no gene match: 13. This chain's CDR3 is CASSQDLRLAGVWHEQFF. The CDR3 nucleotides are TGCGCCAGCAGCCAAGATTTAAGGCTAGCGGGAGTGTGGCATGAGCAGTTCTTC.

As DNA, the CDR3 is TGCGCCAGCAGCCAAGAGAGAGGATTCCGCTCTGGGGCCAACGTCCTGACTTTC. Protein sequence: CASSQERGFRSGANVLTF. V is TRBV4-1 and J is TRBJ2-6, with D unclear. V was cut by 0 bases and J by 0 bases, with 12 bases left in between. In germline, CDR1 is MGHRA, CDR2 YSYEKL. The CDR3 runs 18 residues.

This clone was seen once. V and J are TRBV30 and TRBJ2-7; 9 bases line up with TRBD2. The CDR3 spans 13 residues. V shed 3 bases and J 1 base; nucleotides not matched to a gene: 1. CDR1 and CDR2 (germline): GTSNPN, SVGIG (reference sequence). The CDR3: CAWSLAGSYEQYV. For the CDR3, the DNA is TGTGCCTGGAGCCTAGCGGGGTCCTACGAGCAGTACGTC.

The chain is built from TRBV9 and TRBJ2-1; 7 nucleotides agree with TRBD2. Germline CDR1 SGDLS, CDR2 YYNGEE. Losses at the gene ends were 0 bases for V and 8 bases for J; bases not matched to a gene: 11. This CDR3 is built from 16 residues. In nucleotides, the CDR3 is TGTGCCAGCAGCGTAGTAGGCGGGAGTTCTGTGGATGAGCAGTTCTTC. This encodes CASSVVGGSSVDEQFF.

V and J are TRBV7-9 and TRBJ2-1; D is uncertain. Between the trimmed V and J ends, which lost 4 bases and 10 bases, there was a span of 11 bases. This CDR3 has 12 residues. From germline, CDR1 is SEHNR and CDR2 FQNEAQ (reference sequence). CDR3 in DNA: TGTGCCAGCAGCTCACACACCCCGGAGCAGTTCTTC. Protein: CASSSHTPEQFF. Looking up the rest from reference TRBV7-9 and TRBJ2-1 gives the full variable domain: DTGVSQNPRHKITKRGQNVTFRCDPISEHNRLYWYRQTLGQGPEFLTYFQNEAQLEKSRLLSDRFSAERPKGSFSTLEIQRTEQGDSAMYLCASSSHTPEQFFGPGTRLTVL.

V and J are TRBV29-1 and TRBJ2-3, with D possibly being TRBD1 (5 bases). The CDR3 contains 13 residues. The ends were cut back, 4 bases at V and 0 bases at J, with 8 bases in the middle. Germline V gives CDR1 SQVTM, CDR2 ANQGSEA. The CDR3 protein is CSVGQSSTDTQYF. The CDR3 coding sequence is TGCAGCGTTGGACAGAGTAGCACAGATACGCAGTATTTT.

The chain combines TRBV10-3 with TRBJ1-5, with 7 bases that match TRBD1. Per germline, CDR1 ENHRY and CDR2 SYGVKD. Trimming took 1 base from V and 4 from J; bases not matched to a gene: 4. The CDR3 loop spans 15 amino acids. The CDR3 DNA reads TGTGCCATCAGTGAGTTACAGGGGTCGAATCAGCCCCAGCATTTT. Amino acids: CAISELQGSNQPQHF.

V is TRBV11-2 and J is TRBJ1-6; possibly TRBD1 for D (5 bases). The germline V and J ends were trimmed by 5 bases and 9 bases, with 11 bases remaining between them. From germline, CDR1 is SGHAT and CDR2 FQNNGV. This CDR3 is built from 13 residues. CDR3 protein: CASSPGRGSPLHF. CDR3 sequence (DNA): TGTGCCAGCAGCCCAGGGAGGGGTTCACCCCTCCACTTT.

The chain carries TRBV6-4 and TRBJ1-1; D call uncertain. CDR1 is MRHNA and CDR2 is SNTAGT in the germline V gene. The CDR3 length is 14 residues. Trimming took 4 bases from V and 1 from J, leaving 10 bases between them. The CDR3 nucleotides are TGTGCCAGCAGTGTCACCTCGGGGAACACTGAAGCTTTCTTT. Translating it yields CASSVTSGNTEAFF.

In its sample, this clone was seen once. The chain carries TRBV27 and TRBJ2-3, with 10 nucleotides matching TRBD2. Per the germline V gene, CDR1 is MNHEY and CDR2 is SMNVEV (reference sequence). The CDR3 is 16 amino acids. V lost 2 bases and J lost 4; bases outside the gene matches: 6. CDR3 sequence: CASSLRSGRGSDTQYF. The DNA of the CDR3 is TGTGCCAGCAGTTTAAGGAGCGGGAGGGGGTCAGATACGCAGTATTTT.

This clone was observed a single time. The chain employs TRBV6-5 and TRBJ1-2; 8 bases agree with TRBD1. This CDR3 contains 12 residues. V lost 5 bases and J lost 8; bases outside the gene matches: 4. The germline gives CDR1 MNHEY, CDR2 SVGAGI. The CDR3 reads CASSKTGGGYTF. The CDR3 DNA sequence: TGTGCCAGCAGTAAAACAGGGGGAGGCTACACCTTC.

This rearrangement joins TRBV30 to TRBJ1-5, with D possibly being TRBD1 (6 bases). Trimming shortened V by 1 base and J by 6 bases, and 16 bases separated the two germline ends. This CDR3 spans 15 amino acids. Per the germline V gene, CDR1 is GTSNPN and CDR2 is SVGIG (reference sequence). The CDR3 reads CAWSARGGNRQPQHF. CDR3 DNA sequence: TGTGCCTGGAGTGCGCGGGGGGGCAATCGTCAGCCCCAGCATTTT. Looking up the rest from reference TRBV30 and TRBJ1-5 gives the full variable domain: SQTIHQWPATLVQPVGSPLSLECTVEGTSNPNLYWYRQAAGRGLQLLFYSVGIGQISSEVPQNLSASRPQDRQFILSSKKLLLSDSGFYLCAWSARGGNRQPQHFGDGTRLSIL.

The chain has TRBV11-2 and TRBJ1-3; D gene uncertain. Germline V gene data show CDR1 as SGHAT and CDR2 as FQNNGV. V was cut by 0 bases and J by 2 bases, with 14 bases left in between. CDR3 size: 17 residues. CDR3 loop: CASSLDPPVPPGNTIYF. The DNA of the CDR3 is TGTGCCAGCAGCTTAGATCCCCCCGTCCCCCCTGGAAACACCATATATTTT.

V and J are TRBV9 and TRBJ2-2; 10 nucleotides agree with TRBD2. This CDR3 region has 18 residues. The V gene's germline CDR1 is SGDLS and CDR2 YYNGEE. J lost 0 bases, V lost 1 base, and 6 bases had no gene match. The CDR3 DNA is TGTGCCAGCAGCGTATACACTAGCGGGACCCCGAACACCGGGGAGCTGTTTTTT. This gives the protein CASSVYTSGTPNTGELFF.

CDR3 amino acids: CASSHVPGGDEKLFF. Here the CDR3 DNA reads TGCGCCAGCAGCCATGTACCCGGGGGGGATGAAAAACTGTTTTTT. The chain is built from TRBV4-3 and TRBJ1-4; tentatively, D is TRBD1 (5 bases). V dropped 3 bases and J dropped 6 bases, with 14 bases sitting between them. In germline, CDR1 is LGHNA, CDR2 YSLEER. There are 15 residues in the CDR3.

This chain connects TRBV7-9 to TRBJ2-3; TRBD2 matches at 10 bases. The CDR3 consists of 16 residues. Per the germline V gene, CDR1 is SEHNR and CDR2 is FQNEAQ (reference sequence). J gave up 3 bases and V 6 bases, and 9 bases lay outside the gene matches. CDR3 coding DNA: TGTGCCAGCAGAGAACCCGGGACTAGCGCTACAGATACGCAGTATTTT. This translates into CASREPGTSATDTQYF.

The genes are TRBV5-6 and TRBJ2-7, with D perhaps matching TRBD2 (6 bases). Trimming removed 4 bases from V and 0 bases from J, with 20 bases in between. Looked up from germline, CDR1 is SGHDT and CDR2 is YYEEEE. The CDR3 contains 17 residues. CDR3 in amino acids: CASSPWVGLGSSYEQYV. The CDR3 coding sequence is TGTGCCAGCAGCCCTTGGGTGGGACTTGGGAGCTCCTACGAGCAGTACGTC.

V gene TRBV6-5 combines with J gene TRBJ1-4, with no clear D. CDR1 and CDR2 (germline): MNHEY, SVGAGI. The V and J ends lost 2 bases and 14 bases respectively, with 15 bases between them. The length of the CDR3 is 13 residues. CDR3 nucleotide sequence: TGTGCCAGCAGTTACCATGTCCGAGAATATCTGTTTTTT. Translating gives CASSYHVREYLFF.